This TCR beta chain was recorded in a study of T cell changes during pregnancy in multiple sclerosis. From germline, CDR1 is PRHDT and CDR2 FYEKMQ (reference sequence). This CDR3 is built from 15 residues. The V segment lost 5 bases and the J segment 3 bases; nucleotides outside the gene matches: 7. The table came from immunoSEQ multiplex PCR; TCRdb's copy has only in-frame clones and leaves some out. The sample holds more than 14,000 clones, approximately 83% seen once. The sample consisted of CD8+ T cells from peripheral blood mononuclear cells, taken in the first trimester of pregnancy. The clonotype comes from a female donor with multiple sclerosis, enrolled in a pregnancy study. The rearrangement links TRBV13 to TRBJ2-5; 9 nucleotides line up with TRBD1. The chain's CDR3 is CASSIRGQGEETQYF. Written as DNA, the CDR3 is TGTGCCAGCAGCATAAGGGGACAGGGAGAAGAGACCCAGTACTTC. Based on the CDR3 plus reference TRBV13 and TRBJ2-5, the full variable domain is AAGVIQSPRHLIKEKRETATLKCYPIPRHDTVYWYQQGPGQDPQFLISFYEKMQSDKGSIPDRFSAQQFSDYHSELNMSSLELGDSALYFCASSIRGQGEETQYFGPGTRLLVL.